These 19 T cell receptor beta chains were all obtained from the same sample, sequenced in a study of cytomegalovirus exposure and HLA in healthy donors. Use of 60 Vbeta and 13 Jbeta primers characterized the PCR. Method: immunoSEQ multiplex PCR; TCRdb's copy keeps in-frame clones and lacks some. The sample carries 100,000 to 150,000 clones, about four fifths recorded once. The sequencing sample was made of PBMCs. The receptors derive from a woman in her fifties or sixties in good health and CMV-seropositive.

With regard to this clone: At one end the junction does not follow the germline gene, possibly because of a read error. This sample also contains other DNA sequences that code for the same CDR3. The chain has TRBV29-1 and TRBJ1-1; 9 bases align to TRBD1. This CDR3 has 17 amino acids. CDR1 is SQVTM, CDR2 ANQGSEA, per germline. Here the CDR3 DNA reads TGCAGCGTTGAAGGGGGCCGGGACAGGGCGTTGAACACTGAGGCTTTCTTT. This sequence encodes CSVEGGRDRALNTEAFF. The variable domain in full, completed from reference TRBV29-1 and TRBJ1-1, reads SAVISQKPSRDICQRGTSLTIQCQVDSQVTMMFWYRQQPGQSLTLIATANQGSEATYESGFVIDKFPISRPNLTFSTLTVSNMSPEDSSIYLCSVEGGRDRALNTEAFFGQGTRLTVV.

The CDR3 region has the DNA TGTGCCAGCAGCCCCGGGAGGGGGGCGAGCAATCAGCCCCAGCATTTT. Residues: CASSPGRGASNQPQHF. The chain links TRBV5-8 to TRBJ1-5, with a weak D call TRBD1 (6 bases). Trimming stripped 4 bases from V and 1 base from J, with 15 bases between. Germline V CDR1 and CDR2: SGHTS, YDEGEE. The CDR3 length is 16 residues. Looking up the rest from reference TRBV5-8 and TRBJ1-5 gives the full variable domain: EAGVTQSPTHLIKTRGQQATLRCSPISGHTSVYWYQQALGLGLQFLLWYDEGEERNRGNFPPRFSGRQFPNYSSELNVNALELEDSALYLCASSPGRGASNQPQHFGDGTRLSIL.

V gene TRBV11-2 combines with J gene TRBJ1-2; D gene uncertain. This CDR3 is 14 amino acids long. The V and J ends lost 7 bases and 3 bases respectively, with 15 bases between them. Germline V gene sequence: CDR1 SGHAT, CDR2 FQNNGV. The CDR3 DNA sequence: TGTGCCAGCACCAAAGACCCGGGAGACTATGGCTACACCTTC. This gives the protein CASTKDPGDYGYTF.

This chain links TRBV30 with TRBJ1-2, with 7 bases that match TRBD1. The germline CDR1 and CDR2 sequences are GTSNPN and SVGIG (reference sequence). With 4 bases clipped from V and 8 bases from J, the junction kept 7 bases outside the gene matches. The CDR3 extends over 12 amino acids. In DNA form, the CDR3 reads TGTGCCTGGAATAGACAGGGCTGGGGCTACACCTTC. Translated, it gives CAWNRQGWGYTF. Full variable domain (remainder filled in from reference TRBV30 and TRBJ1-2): SQTIHQWPATLVQPVGSPLSLECTVEGTSNPNLYWYRQAAGRGLQLLFYSVGIGQISSEVPQNLSASRPQDRQFILSSKKLLLSDSGFYLCAWNRQGWGYTFGSGTRLTVV.

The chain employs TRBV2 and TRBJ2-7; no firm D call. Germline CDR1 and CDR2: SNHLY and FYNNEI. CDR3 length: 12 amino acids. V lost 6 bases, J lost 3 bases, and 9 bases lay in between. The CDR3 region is CASSPQDYEQYF. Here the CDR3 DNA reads TGTGCCAGCAGCCCCCAGGACTACGAGCAGTACTTC.

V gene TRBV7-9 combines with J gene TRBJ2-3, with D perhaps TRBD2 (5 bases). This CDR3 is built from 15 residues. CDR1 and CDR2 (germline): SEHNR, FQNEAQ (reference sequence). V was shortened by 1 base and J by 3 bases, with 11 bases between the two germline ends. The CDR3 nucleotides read TGTGCCAGCAGCTTAGAACCGGGATCGACAGATACGCAGTATTTT. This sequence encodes CASSLEPGSTDTQYF.

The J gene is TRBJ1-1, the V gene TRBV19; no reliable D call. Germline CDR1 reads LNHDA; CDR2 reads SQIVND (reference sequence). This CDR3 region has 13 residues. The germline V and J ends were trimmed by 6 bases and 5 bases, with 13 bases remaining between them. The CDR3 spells CASSRRGITEAFF. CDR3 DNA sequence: TGTGCCAGTAGCAGGCGGGGTATAACTGAAGCTTTCTTT.

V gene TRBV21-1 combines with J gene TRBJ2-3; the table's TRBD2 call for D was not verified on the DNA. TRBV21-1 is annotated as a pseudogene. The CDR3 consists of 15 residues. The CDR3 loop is CASSKANVSGGAQYF. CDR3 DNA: TGTGCCAGCAGCAAAGCGAACGTTAGCGGGGGTGCGCAGTATTTT.

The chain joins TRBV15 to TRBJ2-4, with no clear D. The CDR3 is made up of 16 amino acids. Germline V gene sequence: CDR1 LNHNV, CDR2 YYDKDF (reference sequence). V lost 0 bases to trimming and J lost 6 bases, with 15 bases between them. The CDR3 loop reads CATSRDGAGGSNIQYF. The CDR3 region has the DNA TGTGCCACCAGCAGAGATGGTGCCGGCGGCTCAAACATTCAGTACTTC. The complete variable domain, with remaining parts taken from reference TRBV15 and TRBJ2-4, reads DAMVIQNPRYQVTQFGKPVTLSCSQTLNHNVMYWYQQKSSQAPKLLFHYYDKDFNNEADTPDNFQSRRPNTSFCFLDIRSPGLGDTAMYLCATSRDGAGGSNIQYFGAGTRLSVL.

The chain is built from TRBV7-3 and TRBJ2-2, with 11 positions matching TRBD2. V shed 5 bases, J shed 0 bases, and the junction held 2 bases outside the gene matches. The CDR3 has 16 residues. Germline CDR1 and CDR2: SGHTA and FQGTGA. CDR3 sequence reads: CASSPSGGPNTGELFF. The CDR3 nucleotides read TGTGCCAGCAGCCCTAGCGGGGGGCCGAACACCGGGGAGCTGTTTTTT.

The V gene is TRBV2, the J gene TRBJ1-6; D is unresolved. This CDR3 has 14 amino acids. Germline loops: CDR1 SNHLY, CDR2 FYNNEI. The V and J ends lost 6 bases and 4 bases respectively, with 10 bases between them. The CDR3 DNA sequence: TGTGCCAGCAGGGCCCCCTCATATAATTCACCCCTCCACTTT. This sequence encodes CASRAPSYNSPLHF.

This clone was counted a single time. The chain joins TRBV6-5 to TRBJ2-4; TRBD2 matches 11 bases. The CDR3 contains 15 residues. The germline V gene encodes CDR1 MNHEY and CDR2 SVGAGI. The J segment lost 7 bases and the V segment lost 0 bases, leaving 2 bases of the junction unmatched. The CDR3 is CASSYSGLAGNIQYF. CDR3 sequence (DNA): TGTGCCAGCAGTTACTCCGGACTAGCGGGTAACATTCAGTACTTC.

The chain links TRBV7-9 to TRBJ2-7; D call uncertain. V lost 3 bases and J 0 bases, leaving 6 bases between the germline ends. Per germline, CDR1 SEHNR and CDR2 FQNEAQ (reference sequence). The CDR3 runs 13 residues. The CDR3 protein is CASSFLYSYEQYF. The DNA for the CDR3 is TGTGCCAGCAGCTTTCTCTACTCCTACGAGCAGTACTTC. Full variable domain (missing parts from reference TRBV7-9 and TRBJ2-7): DTGVSQNPRHKITKRGQNVTFRCDPISEHNRLYWYRQTLGQGPEFLTYFQNEAQLEKSRLLSDRFSAERPKGSFSTLEIQRTEQGDSAMYLCASSFLYSYEQYFGPGTRLTVT.

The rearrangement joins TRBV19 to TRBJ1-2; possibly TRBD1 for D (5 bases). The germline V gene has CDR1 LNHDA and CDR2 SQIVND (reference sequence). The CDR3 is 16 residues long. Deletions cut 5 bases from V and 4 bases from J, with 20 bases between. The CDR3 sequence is CASSETGDGRRYGYTF. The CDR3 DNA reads TGTGCCAGTAGTGAAACAGGTGATGGGCGGCGCTATGGCTACACCTTC.

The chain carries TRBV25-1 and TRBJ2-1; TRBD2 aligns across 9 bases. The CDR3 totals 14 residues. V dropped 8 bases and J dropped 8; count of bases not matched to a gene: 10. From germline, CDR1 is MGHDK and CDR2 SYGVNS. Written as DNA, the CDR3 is TGTGCCAGCCAGGAGGCGGGGGGGTACGATGAGCAGTTCTTC. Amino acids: CASQEAGGYDEQFF.

CDR3 region: CASSLGGVKGETQYF. CDR3 DNA sequence: TGCGCCAGCAGCTTGGGGGGCGTTAAGGGAGAGACCCAGTACTTC. V is TRBV5-1 and J is TRBJ2-5; the D gene is possibly TRBD1 (5 bases). Germline lookup yields CDR1 SGHRS and CDR2 YFSETQ. This CDR3 contains 15 residues. Trimming shortened V by 0 bases and J by 4 bases, and 13 bases separated the two germline ends.

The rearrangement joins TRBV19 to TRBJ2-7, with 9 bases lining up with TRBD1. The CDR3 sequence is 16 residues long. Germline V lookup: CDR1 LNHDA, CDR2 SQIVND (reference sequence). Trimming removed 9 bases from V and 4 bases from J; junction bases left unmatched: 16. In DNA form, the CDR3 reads TGTGCCAGACGCCGCCACCGGGACAGGGAGGGTTACGAGCAGTACTTC. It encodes CARRRHRDREGYEQYF.

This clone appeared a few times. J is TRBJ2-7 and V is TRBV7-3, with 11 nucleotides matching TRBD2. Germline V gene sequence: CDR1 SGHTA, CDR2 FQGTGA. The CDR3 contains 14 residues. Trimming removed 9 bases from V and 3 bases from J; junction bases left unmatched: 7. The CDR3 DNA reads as TGTGCCAGTGCGACTAGCGGGGAAGACTACGAGCAGTACTTC. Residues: CASATSGEDYEQYF.

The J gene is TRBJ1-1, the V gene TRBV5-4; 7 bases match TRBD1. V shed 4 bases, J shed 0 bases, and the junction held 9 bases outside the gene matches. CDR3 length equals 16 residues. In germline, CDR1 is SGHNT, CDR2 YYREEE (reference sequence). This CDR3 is CASSAKQGPVNTEAFF. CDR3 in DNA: TGTGCCAGCAGCGCCAAACAGGGGCCCGTGAACACTGAAGCTTTCTTT.